The sample holds one count of the clone carrying this T cell receptor (beta chain). The CDR3 is made up of 18 amino acids. V lost 1 base and J lost 3; bases outside the gene matches: 13. Germline V lookup: CDR1 MGHRA, CDR2 YSYEKL. The record originates from a study of resident and recirculating memory T cells in vitiligo. Looking at the study overall: Samples were epidermis from two lesional and two nonlesional sites, plus PBMCs.

Stable vitiligo meant no lesion change over the previous 6 months. Patients had received no treatment within the previous three months. The method was immunoSEQ multiplex PCR; TCRdb's version includes in-frame clones alone and lacks a portion of them. The sample records tens of thousands of clones, just over 90% being singletons. The material sequenced was blood. The origin of this receptor is a male donor with vitiligo. V and J are TRBV4-1 and TRBJ1-1; TRBD1 matches at 8 bases. The CDR3 sequence: CASSQATDRVGLDTEAFF. The DNA of the CDR3 is TGCGCCAGCAGCCAAGCTACGGACAGGGTAGGTCTGGACACTGAAGCTTTCTTT.